A selection of T cell receptor beta chains follows, all from one sample in a study of blood T cell repertoires in COVID-19. The assay was immunoSEQ multiplex PCR, and TCRdb's table has in-frame clones only and misses some. The data contain over 150,000 clones, roughly 79% of them singletons. The sample was peripheral blood. The receptors were gathered from a woman older than 75 with COVID-19, enrolled during active disease. Both conserved end residues are part of each CDR3. The D gene is left open where the match is weak. Where a row states a size, it is once, few, many or the class of an expanded clone; other rows omit it.

d_call	clone_size	j_call	v_call	cdr3_aa	cdr3_nt
-	-	TRBJ1-6	TRBV6-5	CASSSWTANSPLHF	TGTGCCAGCAGTTCTTGGACAGCCAATTCACCCCTCCACTTT
TRBD1	-	TRBJ1-1	TRBV19	CASRTGYLNTEAFF	TGTGCCAGTAGGACAGGGTACCTGAACACTGAAGCTTTCTTT
-	-	TRBJ1-1	TRBV4-1	CASSSRSGLKAEAFF	TGCGCCAGCAGCTCACGTTCAGGGTTAAAGGCTGAAGCTTTCTTT
-	-	TRBJ1-2	TRBV6-5	CASSPWGGSSTGYTF	TGTGCCAGCAGCCCCTGGGGCGGGAGTTCCACTGGCTACACCTTC
-	-	TRBJ2-1	TRBV11-2	CASSKRGSGTYNEQFF	TGTGCCAGCAGTAAGAGGGGGAGCGGGACCTACAATGAGCAGTTCTTC
-	-	TRBJ1-2	TRBV27	CASSLSGGIEGYGYTF	TGTGCCAGCAGTTTATCGGGCGGGATAGAGGGCTATGGCTACACCTTC
-	-	TRBJ2-7	TRBV12-3/TRBV12-4	CASTPYREYEQYF	TGTGCCAGCACCCCTTACAGGGAATACGAGCAGTACTTC
TRBD1	-	TRBJ2-6	TRBV29-1	CSVIKGTGFSGANVLTF	TGCAGCGTCATCAAGGGGACAGGTTTCTCTGGGGCCAACGTCCTGACTTTC
-	-	TRBJ1-2	TRBV5-4	CASSTGVADYYGYTF	TGTGCCAGCAGCACGGGGGTGGCAGACTACTATGGCTACACCTTC
-	once	TRBJ2-7	TRBV19	CASSIIRTVSSYEQYF	TGTGCCAGTAGTATAATTCGGACAGTGAGCTCCTACGAGCAGTACTTC
-	-	TRBJ2-1	TRBV27	CASSLRTGVNEQFF	TGTGCCAGCAGTCTCCGGACGGGAGTTAATGAGCAGTTCTTC
TRBD1	-	TRBJ1-2	TRBV27	CASSLPGTGSYGYTF	TGTGCCAGCAGTTTACCCGGGACAGGGTCCTATGGCTACACCTTC
-	-	TRBJ1-6	TRBV7-2	CASRKHKNSPLHF	TGTGCCAGCAGGAAACACAAAAATTCACCCCTCCACTTT
-	-	TRBJ1-6	TRBV27	CASRLQDYNSPLHF	TGTGCCAGCAGATTACAGGATTATAATTCACCCCTCCACTTT
TRBD1	-	TRBJ1-4	TRBV7-9	CASNRGNEKLFF	TGTGCCAGTAACAGGGGAAATGAAAAACTGTTTTTT
-	-	TRBJ2-1	TRBV11-3	CASSLFALLYNEQFF	TGTGCCAGCAGCTTATTCGCGCTCCTCTACAATGAGCAGTTCTTC
-	-	TRBJ2-7	TRBV7-9	CASSPAAGREQYF	TGTGCCAGCAGCCCCGCCGCAGGGCGGGAGCAGTACTTC
-	-	TRBJ2-2	TRBV28	CASSLFGRTNTGELFF	TGTGCCAGCAGTTTATTTGGCAGAACGAACACCGGGGAGCTGTTTTTT
-	-	TRBJ2-1	TRBV7-2	CASSLSPSVGNEQFF	TGTGCCAGCAGCTTATCGCCTAGCGTGGGCAATGAGCAGTTCTTC
-	-	TRBJ1-4	TRBV16	CASSQSFGRYSEKLFF	TGTGCCAGCAGCCAATCTTTCGGCAGGTATTCGGAAAAACTGTTTTTT
TRBD1	-	TRBJ1-1	TRBV28	CASRSTGGLEAFF	TGTGCCAGCAGGTCGACAGGGGGCCTTGAAGCTTTCTTT
-	-	TRBJ2-7	TRBV6-5	CASSATRYEQYF	TGTGCCAGCAGCGCGACACGTTACGAGCAGTACTTC
TRBD1	-	TRBJ1-5	TRBV6-2/TRBV6-3	CASSYGGGGQPQHF	TGTGCCAGCAGTTACGGAGGGGGCGGTCAGCCCCAGCATTTT